These 10 T cell receptor beta chains were all obtained from the same sample, sequenced in a study of cytotoxic CD8 clonotypes in ibrutinib-treated CLL. Profiling relied on immunoSEQ multiplex PCR, and the TCRdb table lists in-frame clones only, not all of them. The data hold under 30,000 clones, with 70% to 80% observed a single time. The sample here was PBMCs, taken after 36 months of ibrutinib treatment. The receptors come from a human donor with chronic lymphocytic leukemia.

The J gene is TRBJ1-1, the V gene TRBV25-1, with 10 positions matching TRBD1. In germline, CDR1 is MGHDK, CDR2 SYGVNS. The CDR3 loop spans 13 amino acids. V lost 10 bases to trimming and J lost 1 base; unmatched junction nucleotides: 3. The CDR3 loop is CATRQGANTEAFF. The CDR3 DNA follows: TGTGCCACCCGACAGGGGGCGAACACTGAAGCTTTCTTT.

V and J are TRBV18 and TRBJ2-2, with D tentatively TRBD1 (6 bases). The CDR3 totals 16 residues. V gave up 1 base and J gave up 1 base, with 10 bases separating them. Germline CDR1 KGHSH, CDR2 LQKENI. Here the CDR3 reads CASSPLTGKNTGELFF. CDR3 nucleotides: TGTGCCAGCTCACCACTCACAGGGAAGAACACCGGGGAGCTGTTTTTT.

The rearrangement uses TRBV27 and TRBJ2-1, with TRBD1 identical over 9 bases. The ends lost 2 bases at V and 4 bases at J; junction bases unmatched: 0. Germline V gives CDR1 MNHEY, CDR2 SMNVEV (reference sequence). The CDR3 totals 14 residues. The DNA of the CDR3 is TGTGCCAGCAGTTTAGGGACAGGGTACAATGAGCAGTTCTTC. Its translation: CASSLGTGYNEQFF.

The chain is built from TRBV6-6 and TRBJ2-7; TRBD1 matches at 9 bases. Germline V gene sequence: CDR1 MNHNY, CDR2 SVGAGI (reference sequence). There are 15 residues in the CDR3. After removal of 4 bases from V and 5 bases from J, the junction contained 9 bases not matched to a gene. The CDR3 reads CASSSPGTGSDEQYF. In DNA, the CDR3 is TGTGCCAGCAGTTCCCCCGGGACAGGGTCGGACGAGCAGTACTTC.

This chain links TRBV19 with TRBJ1-1; D is unclear. The CDR3 contains 14 residues. V was pared by 3 bases and J by 1 base, with 9 bases between. Germline V gene lookup returns CDR1 LNHDA and CDR2 SQIVND (reference sequence). CDR3 nucleotides: TGTGCCAGTAGTATCGGACGGGGGAACACTGAAGCTTTCTTT. Translated, it gives CASSIGRGNTEAFF.

The V gene is TRBV12-5, the J gene TRBJ2-6, with 7 bases fitting TRBD1. The CDR3 is made up of 21 amino acids. Germline lookup yields CDR1 LGHNT and CDR2 FRNRAP. Germline trimming cut 2 bases from V and 0 bases from J; bases unmatched to any gene: 16. This CDR3 reads CASGLSYDRDTSSSGANVLTF. The CDR3 DNA sequence: TGTGCTAGTGGTTTGTCGTACGACAGGGACACTAGTAGCTCTGGGGCCAACGTCCTGACTTTC.

The V call is TRBV11-2, the J call TRBJ1-2; D uncertain. The CDR3 is made up of 14 amino acids. The V gene lost 1 base and the J gene lost 4 bases, with 10 bases spanning the gap. Germline V lookup: CDR1 SGHAT, CDR2 FQNNGV. CDR3 DNA sequence: TGTGCCAGCAGCTTAGGGTTCACCCCCTATGGCTACACCTTC. It codes for CASSLGFTPYGYTF.

The gene calls are TRBV7-9 and TRBJ2-7; 11 nucleotides line up with TRBD2. CDR1 and CDR2 from the germline V gene are SEHNR and FQNEAQ (reference sequence). J was trimmed by 3 bases and V by 5 bases; bases with no gene match: 3. CDR3 size: 14 residues. CDR3 sequence reads: CASSVTSGDYEQYF. CDR3 bases: TGTGCCAGCAGCGTGACTAGCGGGGACTACGAGCAGTACTTC.

This clone was seen more than once but under ten times. The rearrangement links TRBV4-3 to TRBJ1-3, with D possibly TRBD1 on 6 matching bases. The CDR3 runs to 16 residues. From germline, CDR1 is LGHNA and CDR2 YSLEER. With 5 bases removed from V and 4 bases from J, the gap between germline ends came to 18 bases. Here the CDR3 reads CASSSDPTGPGNTIYF. The CDR3 region has the DNA TGCGCCAGCAGCTCCGACCCGACAGGCCCCGGAAACACCATATATTTT.

The chain has TRBV6-1 and TRBJ2-7; the match to TRBD1 covers 7 bases. CDR1 and CDR2 from the germline V gene are MNHNS and SASEGT. Trimming at V came to 7 bases and at J to 3 bases, leaving 6 bases not matched to a gene. This CDR3 spans 13 amino acids. CDR3 sequence reads: CASNDPGGYEQYF. The DNA of the CDR3 is TGTGCCAGCAATGATCCAGGGGGCTACGAGCAGTACTTC.